A selection of T cell receptor beta chains follows, all from one sample in a study of blood T cell repertoires in COVID-19. The assay was immunoSEQ multiplex PCR, and TCRdb's table has in-frame clones only and misses some. The sample contains 230,000 or so clones, 81% of which appear only once. Sequencing was performed on peripheral blood. Receptors were obtained from a woman of 80 years or more with COVID-19, enrolled during active disease. The CDR3 runs from the conserved cysteine through the conserved F or W. Fields, in order: CDR3 length, clone size, J gene, V gene, D gene, CDR3 protein, CDR3 DNA. D genes are given only for firm matches. Expanded clones are given a class, and other clones once, few, many or no size at all.

length: 15; size: NA; J: TRBJ2-1; V: TRBV6-2/TRBV6-3; D: TRBD2; CDR3: CASSLSGSRDNEQFF; DNA: TGTGCCAGCAGTCTTAGCGGGAGTAGGGACAATGAGCAGTTCTTC
length: 15; size: NA; J: TRBJ2-7; V: TRBV7-6; D: NA; CDR3: CASSLSRTGSYEQYF; DNA: TGTGCCAGCAGCCTAAGTCGGACTGGCTCCTACGAGCAGTACTTC
length: 15; size: NA; J: TRBJ2-7; V: TRBV4-1; D: TRBD2; CDR3: CASSQTSGSPYEQYF; DNA: TGCGCCAGCAGCCAAACTAGCGGGTCTCCCTACGAGCAGTACTTC
length: 15; size: NA; J: TRBJ1-2; V: TRBV3-1/TRBV3-2; D: NA; CDR3: CASSLRDSAVYGYTF; DNA: TGTGCCAGCAGCCTCCGGGACTCAGCGGTGTATGGCTACACCTTC
length: 15; size: NA; J: TRBJ1-1; V: TRBV20-1; D: NA; CDR3: CSASEPPGQNTEAFF; DNA: TGCAGTGCTAGTGAACCACCGGGACAGAACACTGAAGCTTTCTTT
length: 11; size: once; J: TRBJ2-7; V: TRBV5-4; D: NA; CDR3: CASRQDKKQYF; DNA: TGTGCCAGCAGACAGGATAAGAAGCAGTACTTC
length: 16; size: NA; J: TRBJ2-2; V: TRBV24-1; D: NA; CDR3: CATSDTGSRGAGELFF; DNA: TGTGCCACCAGTGACACCGGGTCAAGGGGCGCCGGGGAGCTGTTTTTT
length: 15; size: NA; J: TRBJ1-1; V: TRBV3-1/TRBV3-2; D: NA; CDR3: CASSRGGAPNTEAFF; DNA: TGTGCCAGCTCCCGCGGAGGGGCCCCGAACACTGAAGCTTTCTTT
length: 14; size: NA; J: TRBJ2-2; V: TRBV6-5; D: TRBD2; CDR3: CASRGIAGPRELFF; DNA: TGTGCCAGCAGGGGGATAGCGGGACCGAGGGAGCTGTTTTTT
length: 15; size: NA; J: TRBJ1-2; V: TRBV25-1; D: NA; CDR3: CASSETHRVGYGYTF; DNA: TGTGCCAGCAGTGAAACCCACAGGGTAGGCTATGGCTACACCTTC
length: 17; size: NA; J: TRBJ2-7; V: TRBV6-2/TRBV6-3; D: TRBD2; CDR3: CASSYGQTSGRRYEQYF; DNA: TGTGCCAGCAGTTACGGCCAAACTAGCGGGAGGCGCTACGAGCAGTACTTC
length: 16; size: few; J: TRBJ2-3; V: TRBV7-2; D: NA; CDR3: CASSLEGQGGTNTQYF; DNA: TGTGCCAGCAGCTTGGAAGGGCAGGGGGGTACGAATACGCAGTATTTT
length: 13; size: NA; J: TRBJ1-5; V: TRBV30; D: TRBD1; CDR3: CAWSGQGNQPQHF; DNA: TGTGCCTGGAGTGGACAGGGAAATCAGCCCCAGCATTTT
length: 12; size: few; J: TRBJ1-6; V: TRBV18; D: NA; CDR3: CASSRENSPLHF; DNA: TGTGCCAGCTCACGGGAGAACTCACCCCTCCACTTT
length: 16; size: NA; J: TRBJ2-3; V: TRBV10-3; D: TRBD2; CDR3: CAISRGLAGLTDTQYF; DNA: TGTGCCATCAGCCGGGGACTAGCGGGCCTCACAGATACGCAGTATTTT
length: 14; size: NA; J: TRBJ1-1; V: TRBV7-8; D: TRBD1; CDR3: CASSPRDRLYEAFF; DNA: TGTGCCAGCAGCCCCCGGGACAGATTATATGAAGCTTTCTTT
length: 17; size: few; J: TRBJ2-5; V: TRBV4-2; D: NA; CDR3: CASSQGLRAAIQETQYF; DNA: TGTGCCAGCAGCCAAGGCTTGAGGGCCGCCATCCAAGAGACCCAGTACTTC
length: 16; size: few; J: TRBJ1-5; V: TRBV15; D: NA; CDR3: CATSRRVEWSNQPQHF; DNA: TGTGCCACCAGCCGACGGGTCGAGTGGAGCAATCAGCCCCAGCATTTT
length: 17; size: NA; J: TRBJ1-1; V: TRBV18; D: NA; CDR3: CASSPASRGPMNTEAFF; DNA: TGTGCCAGCTCACCAGCTTCAAGGGGCCCGATGAACACTGAAGCTTTCTTT
length: 17; size: once; J: TRBJ1-2; V: TRBV28; D: TRBD1; CDR3: CASSSDRGRYPTYGYTF; DNA: TGTGCCAGCAGTTCCGACAGGGGGAGATACCCCACCTATGGCTACACCTTC
length: 12; size: NA; J: TRBJ1-2; V: TRBV12-3/TRBV12-4; D: NA; CDR3: CASSLEQGGYTF; DNA: TGTGCCAGCAGCCTCGAACAGGGAGGCTACACCTTC
length: 16; size: NA; J: TRBJ2-5; V: TRBV4-1; D: TRBD2; CDR3: CASSSLGVAGQETQYF; DNA: TGCGCCAGCAGCTCCCTAGGTGTAGCGGGGCAAGAGACCCAGTACTTC
length: 16; size: NA; J: TRBJ1-5; V: TRBV6-1; D: NA; CDR3: CASSERKEGGSQPQHF; DNA: TGTGCCAGCAGTGAACGAAAGGAGGGAGGCAGTCAGCCCCAGCATTTT
length: 15; size: NA; J: TRBJ2-1; V: TRBV6-6; D: TRBD2; CDR3: CASSYRDYRADEQFF; DNA: TGTGCCAGCAGTTACCGGGACTACCGAGCAGATGAGCAGTTCTTC
length: 15; size: NA; J: TRBJ2-1; V: TRBV7-9; D: NA; CDR3: CASSLAGSSNNEQFF; DNA: TGTGCCAGCAGCTTAGCCGGGAGCTCTAACAATGAGCAGTTCTTC
length: 12; size: few; J: TRBJ1-1; V: TRBV2; D: TRBD1; CDR3: CASSLDRGEAFF; DNA: TGTGCCAGCAGTCTGGACAGGGGAGAAGCTTTCTTT
length: 15; size: once; J: TRBJ2-1; V: TRBV7-2; D: NA; CDR3: CASSLSPTSYNEQFF; DNA: TGTGCCAGCAGCTTAAGTCCGACTTCCTACAATGAGCAGTTCTTC
length: 15; size: NA; J: TRBJ1-5; V: TRBV10-1; D: TRBD1; CDR3: CASSATGSSNQPQHF; DNA: TGCGCCAGCAGTGCGACAGGGAGTAGCAATCAGCCCCAGCATTTT
length: 15; size: NA; J: TRBJ1-1; V: TRBV30; D: NA; CDR3: CAWSETRSGVSEAFF; DNA: TGTGCCTGGTCGGAAACTAGGTCGGGGGTCTCTGAAGCTTTCTTT
length: 15; size: few; J: TRBJ1-1; V: TRBV5-4; D: NA; CDR3: CASSWQITMNTEAFF; DNA: TGTGCCAGCAGCTGGCAGATCACCATGAACACTGAAGCTTTCTTT
length: 15; size: NA; J: TRBJ2-3; V: TRBV11-2; D: TRBD2; CDR3: CASSTPSGGSATQYF; DNA: TGTGCCAGCAGCACACCTAGCGGGGGCTCGGCAACGCAGTATTTT
length: 14; size: NA; J: TRBJ2-7; V: TRBV11-2; D: NA; CDR3: CASSFGGALGQQYF; DNA: TGTGCCAGCAGCTTTGGGGGGGCTCTGGGCCAGCAGTACTTC
length: 14; size: NA; J: TRBJ2-2; V: TRBV4-1; D: NA; CDR3: CASRPDINTGELFF; DNA: TGCGCCAGCAGGCCGGACATTAACACCGGGGAGCTGTTTTTT
length: 15; size: NA; J: TRBJ2-1; V: TRBV6-2/TRBV6-3; D: TRBD1; CDR3: CASSYVRQGANEQFF; DNA: TGTGCCAGCAGTTATGTCCGACAGGGGGCTAATGAGCAGTTCTTC
length: 10; size: NA; J: TRBJ1-2; V: TRBV30; D: NA; CDR3: CAWGEDGYTF; DNA: TGTGCCTGGGGGGAGGATGGCTACACCTTC
length: 13; size: NA; J: TRBJ1-1; V: TRBV7-3; D: NA; CDR3: CASSLTGATEAFF; DNA: TGTGCCAGCAGCTTAACAGGAGCCACTGAAGCTTTCTTT
length: 17; size: few; J: TRBJ2-2; V: TRBV24-1; D: TRBD1; CDR3: CATIPMRQGDGTGELFF; DNA: TGTGCCACCATTCCTATGAGACAGGGGGATGGCACCGGGGAGCTGTTTTTT
length: 17; size: NA; J: TRBJ1-6; V: TRBV7-8; D: NA; CDR3: CASSLGVRRVSDSPLHF; DNA: TGTGCCAGCAGCTTAGGCGTGAGGAGGGTGTCGGATTCACCCCTCCACTTT
length: 16; size: few; J: TRBJ1-2; V: TRBV5-5; D: NA; CDR3: CASSLAVSAGSSGYTF; DNA: TGTGCCAGCAGCTTGGCTGTTTCGGCCGGGAGCAGTGGCTACACCTTC
length: 13; size: few; J: TRBJ2-1; V: TRBV4-2; D: NA; CDR3: CASSPMEGTHQFF; DNA: TGTGCCAGCAGCCCTATGGAGGGGACGCATCAGTTCTTC
length: 15; size: NA; J: TRBJ1-1; V: TRBV7-2; D: TRBD1; CDR3: CASSLTGGRNTEAFF; DNA: TGTGCCAGCAGCTTGACAGGGGGCCGGAACACTGAAGCTTTCTTT
length: 15; size: NA; J: TRBJ1-4; V: TRBV5-4; D: NA; CDR3: CASSLGRPGGEKLFF; DNA: TGTGCCAGCAGCTTGGGTCGGCCGGGCGGGGAAAAACTGTTTTTT
length: 17; size: NA; J: TRBJ1-6; V: TRBV30; D: NA; CDR3: CAWKASMRSSYNSPLHF; DNA: TGTGCCTGGAAGGCCAGCATGAGGAGCTCCTATAATTCACCCCTCCACTTT
length: 12; size: NA; J: TRBJ1-2; V: TRBV19; D: TRBD1; CDR3: CASSIWQGAYTF; DNA: TGTGCCAGTAGTATCTGGCAGGGGGCCTACACCTTC